The clone carrying this T cell receptor (beta chain) was seen only once. The data derive from a study of Graves' ophthalmopathy and Graves' hyperthyroidism. Researchers took RNA transcripts and amplified TCR beta CDR3 regions from them. HTBI primers primed a first-round RT-PCR, and a second-round multiplex PCR followed. TCRdb ran MiXCR on the multiplex PCR reads and lists one entry per CDR3 protein. The repertoire includes just over 400,000 distinct CDR3 sequences, roughly 21% of them detected once, and around 3.2% sits in the top ten. The diagnosis was founded upon clinical symptoms, serum thyroxine, TRAb, thyroid ultrasound and orbital computed tomography. V lost 3 bases and J 6 bases, leaving 12 bases between the germline ends. This CDR3 comprises 14 residues.

This receptor was identified in a woman aged 18-30 years with stable Graves' hyperthyroidism. The J gene is TRBJ1-5, the V gene TRBV12-3 or TRBV12-4, with D uncertain. Material for sequencing was peripheral blood. CDR3: CASSFRRFGQPQHF. The CDR3 DNA reads TGTGCCAGCAGTTTCAGACGGTTTGGTCAGCCCCAGCATTTT.